This T cell receptor (beta chain) was recorded in a study of neurological immune-mediated disorders. TCRdb passed the 5' RACE reads through MiXCR, listing each CDR3 protein once. The data hold about 59,000 distinct CDR3 sequences, with less than 25% observed a single time. The time point: technical triplicate 2. In its sample, this clonotype was seen many times. This TCR came from a man aged 55-75 years with HTLV-1-associated myelopathy (HAM/TSP). The sample taken for sequencing was PBMCs.

The CDR3 coding sequence is TGCGCCAGCAGCACCGGGACTAGCGGGAGGGCCGCAGATACGCAGTATTTT. Residues: CASSTGTSGRAADTQYF. The rearrangement joins TRBV5-1 to TRBJ2-3; 16 bases are shared with TRBD2. The CDR3 contains 17 residues. Germline CDR1 SGHRS, CDR2 YFSETQ. With 4 bases clipped from V and 4 bases from J, the junction kept 6 bases outside the gene matches.